A single sample is the source of the 25 T cell receptor beta chains below, sequenced in a study of cytomegalovirus exposure and HLA in healthy donors. Primers for the PCR totalled 60 Vbeta and 13 Jbeta. Sequencing used immunoSEQ multiplex PCR; TCRdb keeps in-frame clones, though not all of them. The profile covers 90,000 to 140,000 clones, with approximately 72% appearing a single time and 2% to 2.5% taken by the ten largest. Sequenced sample: PBMCs. All receptors derive from a man aged 30 to 45 in good health and CMV-seronegative.

The genes are TRBV29-1 and TRBJ2-5, with D possibly being TRBD2 (6 bases). The CDR3 contains 14 residues. In germline, CDR1 is SQVTM, CDR2 ANQGSEA. V lost 7 bases to trimming and J lost 7 bases, with 22 bases between them. The CDR3 is CSGARDSLLGTQYF. The CDR3 DNA is TGCAGCGGGGCTCGGGACTCCCTGTTAGGGACCCAGTACTTC.

The CDR3 loop is CAIKNRYEQYF. As DNA, the CDR3 is TGTGCCATCAAGAACAGGTACGAGCAGTACTTC. V usage is TRBV10-3 and J usage is TRBJ2-7, with D perhaps TRBD1 (5 bases). This CDR3 region has 11 residues. CDR1 and CDR2 from the germline V gene are ENHRY and SYGVKD. V dropped 7 bases and J dropped 4 bases, with 8 bases sitting between them.

This clone was observed a handful of times. The chain recombines TRBV6-5 with TRBJ1-4; 8 nucleotides line up with TRBD1. The CDR3 extends over 16 amino acids. The trim removed 0 bases at V and 3 bases at J, leaving 3 bases unmatched. The V gene's germline CDR1 is MNHEY and CDR2 SVGAGI. CDR3 sequence: CASSYSGTGPNEKLFF. CDR3 DNA sequence: TGTGCCAGCAGTTACTCTGGGACAGGACCTAATGAAAAACTGTTTTTT.

The chain uses TRBV28 and TRBJ2-3, with D maybe TRBD1 (6 bases). Germline V lookup: CDR1 MDHEN, CDR2 SYDVKM. V lost 4 bases to trimming and J lost 8 bases, with 25 bases between them. The CDR3 contains 17 residues. The CDR3 region has the DNA TGTGCCAGCAGTTCCTACAGGGCCTCGGGTGGATATAGTACGCAGTATTTT. This codes for CASSSYRASGGYSTQYF.

This clone showed up just once. The V call is TRBV15, the J call TRBJ2-4, with 8 nucleotides matching TRBD1. Germline assignment: CDR1 LNHNV and CDR2 YYDKDF (reference sequence). V gave up 2 bases and J gave up 8 bases; unmatched junction bases: 8. The CDR3 is 15 amino acids. The CDR3 here is CATSRKGETGDIQYF. DNA for the CDR3: TGTGCCACCAGCAGAAAAGGCGAGACAGGGGACATTCAGTACTTC.

The chain is built from TRBV7-2 and TRBJ2-2, with 8 bases aligning to TRBD2. The CDR3 sequence is 18 residues long. Losses at the gene ends were 5 bases for V and 0 bases for J; bases not matched to a gene: 11. Germline V CDR1 and CDR2: SGHTA, FQGNSA. The CDR3 DNA follows: TGTGCCAGCAGCCCCAGGTGGGGCGGGGGGCCGAACACCGGGGAGCTGTTTTTT. It translates to CASSPRWGGGPNTGELFF.

The rearrangement uses TRBV4-1 and TRBJ1-4, with TRBD1 as a possible D gene (5 bases). This CDR3 comprises 16 residues. Germline CDR1 and CDR2: MGHRA and YSYEKL. V shed 0 bases and J shed 7 bases, with 15 bases lying between them. The CDR3 loop is CASSQEASGWTEKLFF. In DNA, the CDR3 is TGCGCCAGCAGCCAAGAAGCGTCAGGGTGGACTGAAAAACTGTTTTTT.

This chain links TRBV6-5 with TRBJ2-5; 8 bases line up with TRBD1. CDR1 and CDR2 (germline): MNHEY, SVGAGI. The V segment lost 0 bases and the J segment 4 bases; nucleotides outside the gene matches: 7. This CDR3 region has 16 residues. For the CDR3, the DNA is TGTGCCAGCAGTTACTCGACAGGGGTTTTGGGAGAGACCCAGTACTTC. This translates into CASSYSTGVLGETQYF.

The CDR3 bases are TGCGCCAGCAGCGACCGGGACAGGGGGGATTATTCACCCCTCCACTTT. It is translated as CASSDRDRGDYSPLHF. This chain links TRBV5-1 with TRBJ1-6; the match to TRBD1 covers 11 bases. Trimming took 4 bases from V and 8 from J; bases not matched to a gene: 8. This CDR3 is built from 16 residues. The germline V gene has CDR1 SGHRS and CDR2 YFSETQ.

This chain joins TRBV15 and TRBJ1-5, with D possibly TRBD1 on 5 matching bases. Trimming cost V 1 base and J 3 bases, with 10 bases left between them. CDR3 length equals 15 residues. Germline V gene lookup returns CDR1 LNHNV and CDR2 YYDKDF (reference sequence). The CDR3 is CATSRGDSNNQPQHF. As DNA, the CDR3 is TGTGCCACCAGCAGAGGAGACAGTAACAATCAGCCCCAGCATTTT.

DNA of the CDR3: TGTGCCAGCAGTCAGACTAGCGGGACCGGGGAGCTGTTTTTT. It codes for CASSQTSGTGELFF. The rearrangement uses TRBV6-5 and TRBJ2-2, with 10 bases aligning to TRBD2. The ends lost 5 bases at V and 5 bases at J; junction bases unmatched: 2. Germline V gene sequence: CDR1 MNHEY, CDR2 SVGAGI. The CDR3 is made up of 14 amino acids.

This clone was picked up a small number of times. The V and J genes are TRBV7-3 and TRBJ1-5; D is possibly TRBD1 (6 bases). V was shortened by 5 bases and J by 0 bases, with 17 bases between the two germline ends. The CDR3 is 17 residues long. CDR1 SGHTA and CDR2 FQGTGA come from the germline V gene. The chain's CDR3 is CASSPGQPVGSNQPQHF. The CDR3 nucleotides are TGTGCCAGCAGCCCAGGACAGCCCGTGGGTAGCAATCAGCCCCAGCATTTT.

V and J are TRBV30 and TRBJ1-4; maybe TRBD1 (6 bases). There are 13 residues in the CDR3. The germline V gene has CDR1 GTSNPN and CDR2 SVGIG (reference sequence). V gave up 2 bases and J gave up 8 bases, with 12 bases separating them. CDR3 region: CAWSRGLEEKLFF. The CDR3 DNA reads TGTGCCTGGAGTAGGGGGTTAGAAGAAAAACTGTTTTTT.

The chain joins TRBV2 to TRBJ2-3, with TRBD2 matching 8 bases. The V and J ends lost 8 bases and 2 bases, in that order; junction bases with no gene match: 12. The CDR3 covers 16 residues. The germline V gene encodes CDR1 SNHLY and CDR2 FYNNEI. Here the CDR3 reads CASVGLRGGDTDTQYF. In nucleotides, the CDR3 is TGTGCCAGCGTAGGCCTTCGGGGGGGCGACACAGATACGCAGTATTTT.

With regard to this clone: The sample contains more than one DNA sequence encoding this CDR3. V is TRBV6-5 and J is TRBJ2-7, with 8 bases identical to TRBD1. CDR1 and CDR2 (germline): MNHEY, SVGAGI. The trim removed 6 bases at V and 2 bases at J, leaving 3 bases unmatched. This CDR3 region has 13 residues. Here the CDR3 reads CASRETGAYEQYF. DNA of the CDR3: TGTGCCAGCAGGGAGACAGGGGCCTACGAGCAGTACTTC.

Here the CDR3 reads CASSRSGTAEAFF. Here the CDR3 DNA reads TGTGCCAGCTCACGGTCCGGGACAGCTGAAGCTTTCTTT. The chain combines TRBV18 with TRBJ1-1, with 7 bases that match TRBD1. V shed 4 bases, J shed 6 bases, and the junction held 5 bases outside the gene matches. Per germline, CDR1 KGHSH and CDR2 LQKENI. CDR3 size: 13 residues.

V gene TRBV7-9 combines with J gene TRBJ1-2, with unresolved D. V was shortened by 10 bases and J by 3 bases, with 9 bases between the two germline ends. The CDR3 consists of 11 residues. Germline lookup yields CDR1 SEHNR and CDR2 FQNEAQ (reference sequence). The CDR3 reads CAIPSDYGYTF. CDR3 coding DNA: TGTGCCATCCCCTCGGACTATGGCTACACCTTC.

CDR3 sequence reads: CASSGGEGQPQHF. The CDR3 DNA reads as TGTGCCAGCTCTGGGGGGGAAGGGCAGCCCCAGCATTTT. V is TRBV2 and J is TRBJ1-5, with D possibly being TRBD1 (5 bases). Germline CDR1 reads SNHLY; CDR2 reads FYNNEI. V was pared by 8 bases and J by 7 bases, with 15 bases between. The CDR3 consists of 13 residues.

This clone has a single count. This CDR3 reads CAAMEGGAGELFF. The CDR3 DNA is TGTGCCGCCATGGAAGGGGGGGCCGGGGAGCTGTTTTTT. The rearrangement uses TRBV6-5 and TRBJ2-2, with a weak D call TRBD2 (7 bases). In germline, CDR1 is MNHEY, CDR2 SVGAGI. The CDR3 contains 13 residues. V lost 11 bases, J lost 6 bases, and 16 bases lay in between.

The V and J genes are TRBV2 and TRBJ2-7; D is possibly TRBD2 (6 bases). This CDR3 comprises 17 residues. Trimming took 7 bases from V and 0 from J, leaving 22 bases between them. Looked up from germline, CDR1 is SNHLY and CDR2 is FYNNEI. This chain's CDR3 is CASIATGGRDRSYEQYF. The CDR3 DNA reads as TGTGCCAGCATCGCAACCGGGGGTAGGGACCGCTCCTACGAGCAGTACTTC.

This chain joins TRBV10-3 and TRBJ1-5, with D tentatively TRBD1 (6 bases). Germline values: CDR1 ENHRY, CDR2 SYGVKD. The CDR3 has 13 residues. Trimming removed 10 bases at V and 3 bases at J, with 13 bases between. In nucleotides, the CDR3 is TGTGCCACCTGCAGGGGAGACAATCAGCCCCAGCATTTT. It is translated as CATCRGDNQPQHF.

The sample holds one count of this clone. The chain carries TRBV18 and TRBJ2-3, with 7 bases identical to TRBD1. With 6 bases clipped from V and 4 bases from J, the junction kept 7 bases outside the gene matches. CDR1 is KGHSH and CDR2 is LQKENI in the germline V gene. CDR3 length: 14 residues. CDR3 DNA: TGTGCCAGCTCGCGAGGGGGCATCGCAGATACGCAGTATTTT. Translating it yields CASSRGGIADTQYF.

The chain carries TRBV9 and TRBJ1-4; 10 nucleotides line up with TRBD1. Germline V gives CDR1 SGDLS, CDR2 YYNGEE. V lost 4 bases and J lost 5; bases outside the gene matches: 5. The CDR3 totals 15 residues. The CDR3 bases are TGTGCCAGCAGCACCGACAGGGGGCCGAATGAAAAACTGTTTTTT. Translated: CASSTDRGPNEKLFF.

The chain links TRBV7-2 to TRBJ1-2, with D maybe TRBD1 (5 bases). The CDR3 totals 14 residues. Germline V gene sequence: CDR1 SGHTA, CDR2 FQGNSA. Trimming cost V 3 bases and J 7 bases, with 15 bases left between them. CDR3 in DNA: TGTGCCAGCAGCTTTAGCCAGGGCGTAGGTGGCTACACCTTC. Translation: CASSFSQGVGGYTF.

The chain links TRBV7-7 to TRBJ2-5; tentatively, D is TRBD2 (5 bases). Germline V lookup: CDR1 SSHAT, CDR2 FNYEAQ (reference sequence). V gave up 5 bases and J gave up 5 bases, with 9 bases separating them. The CDR3 consists of 12 residues. CDR3 amino acids: CASSAGGETQYF. The CDR3 coding sequence is TGTGCCAGCAGCGCAGGCGGGGAGACCCAGTACTTC.